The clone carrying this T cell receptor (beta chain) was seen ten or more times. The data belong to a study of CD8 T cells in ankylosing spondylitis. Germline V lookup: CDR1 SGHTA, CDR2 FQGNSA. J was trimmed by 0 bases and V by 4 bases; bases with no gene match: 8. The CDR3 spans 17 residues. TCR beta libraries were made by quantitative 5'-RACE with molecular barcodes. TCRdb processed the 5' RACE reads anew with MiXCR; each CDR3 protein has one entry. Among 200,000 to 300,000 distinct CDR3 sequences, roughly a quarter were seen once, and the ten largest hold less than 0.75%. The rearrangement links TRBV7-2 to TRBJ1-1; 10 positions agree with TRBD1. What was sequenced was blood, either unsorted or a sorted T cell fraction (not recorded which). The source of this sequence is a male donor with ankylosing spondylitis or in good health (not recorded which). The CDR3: CASSSFRDRGLNTEAFF. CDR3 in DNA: TGTGCCAGCAGCTCCTTTCGGGACAGGGGATTGAACACTGAAGCTTTCTTT.